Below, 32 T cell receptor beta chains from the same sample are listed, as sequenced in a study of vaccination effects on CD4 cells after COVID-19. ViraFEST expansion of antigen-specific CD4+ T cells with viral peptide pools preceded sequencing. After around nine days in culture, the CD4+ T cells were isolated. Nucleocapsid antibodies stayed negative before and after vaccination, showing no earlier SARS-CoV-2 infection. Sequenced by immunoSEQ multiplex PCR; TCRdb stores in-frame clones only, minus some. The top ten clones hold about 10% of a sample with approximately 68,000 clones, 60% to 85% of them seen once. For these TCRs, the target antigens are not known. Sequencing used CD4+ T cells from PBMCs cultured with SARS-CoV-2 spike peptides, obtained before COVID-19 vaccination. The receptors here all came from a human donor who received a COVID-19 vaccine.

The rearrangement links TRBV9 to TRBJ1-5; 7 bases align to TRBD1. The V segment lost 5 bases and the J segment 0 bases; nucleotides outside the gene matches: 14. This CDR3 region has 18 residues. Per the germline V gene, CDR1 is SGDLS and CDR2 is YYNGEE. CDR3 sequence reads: CASSQTRDSSYSNQPQHF. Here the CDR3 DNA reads TGTGCCAGCAGTCAGACCCGGGACAGTAGTTATAGCAATCAGCCCCAGCATTTT.

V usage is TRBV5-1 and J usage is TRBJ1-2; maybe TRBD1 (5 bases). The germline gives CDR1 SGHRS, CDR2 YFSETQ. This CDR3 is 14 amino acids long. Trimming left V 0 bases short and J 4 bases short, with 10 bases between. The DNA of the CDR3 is TGCGCCAGCAGCTTGGCCGCAGGGTCCTATGGCTACACCTTC. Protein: CASSLAAGSYGYTF.

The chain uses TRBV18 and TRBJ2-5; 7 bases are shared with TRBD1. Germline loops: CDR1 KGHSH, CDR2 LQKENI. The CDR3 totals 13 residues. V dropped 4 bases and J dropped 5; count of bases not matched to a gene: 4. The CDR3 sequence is CASSQQGRETQYF. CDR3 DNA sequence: TGTGCCAGCTCACAACAGGGGCGGGAGACCCAGTACTTC.

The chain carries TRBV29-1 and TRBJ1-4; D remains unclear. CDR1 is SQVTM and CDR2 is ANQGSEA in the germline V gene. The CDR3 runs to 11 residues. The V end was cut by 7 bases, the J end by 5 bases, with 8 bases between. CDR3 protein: CSACLNEKLFF. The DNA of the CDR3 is TGCAGCGCCTGCCTGAATGAAAAACTGTTTTTT. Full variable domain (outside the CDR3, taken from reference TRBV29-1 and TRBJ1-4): SAVISQKPSRDICQRGTSLTIQCQVDSQVTMMFWYRQQPGQSLTLIATANQGSEATYESGFVIDKFPISRPNLTFSTLTVSNMSPEDSSIYLCSACLNEKLFFGSGTQLSVL.

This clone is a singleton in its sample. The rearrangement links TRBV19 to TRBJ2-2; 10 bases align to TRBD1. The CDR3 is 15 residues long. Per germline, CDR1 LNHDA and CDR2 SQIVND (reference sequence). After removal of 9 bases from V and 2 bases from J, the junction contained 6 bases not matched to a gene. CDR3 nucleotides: TGTGCCAGCCATGGGACAGGGGTTAACACCGGGGAGCTGTTTTTT. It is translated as CASHGTGVNTGELFF.

CDR3: CASSQDGGIGGRDTQYF. CDR3 coding DNA: TGTGCCAGCAGCCAAGATGGGGGAATCGGGGGTAGAGATACGCAGTATTTT. V gene TRBV3-1 (or the pseudogene TRBV3-2) combines with J gene TRBJ2-3; D might be TRBD2 (6 bases). The germline V gene has CDR1 LGHDT and CDR2 YNNKEL (reference sequence). The CDR3 is made up of 17 amino acids. The V and J ends lost 0 bases and 5 bases respectively, with 18 bases between them.

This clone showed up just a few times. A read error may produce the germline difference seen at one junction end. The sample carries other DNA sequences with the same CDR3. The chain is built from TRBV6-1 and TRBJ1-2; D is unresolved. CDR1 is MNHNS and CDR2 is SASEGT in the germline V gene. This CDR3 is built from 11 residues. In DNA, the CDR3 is TGTGCCAGCAGCGAAGGATATGGCTACACCTTC. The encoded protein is CASSEGYGYTF.

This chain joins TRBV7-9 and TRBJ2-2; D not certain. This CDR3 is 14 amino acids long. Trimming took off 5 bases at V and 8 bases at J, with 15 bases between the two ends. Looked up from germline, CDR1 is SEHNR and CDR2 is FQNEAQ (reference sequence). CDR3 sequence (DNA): TGTGCCAGCAGCCCCAACTATAGGGAAGGGGAGCTGTTTTTT. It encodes CASSPNYREGELFF.

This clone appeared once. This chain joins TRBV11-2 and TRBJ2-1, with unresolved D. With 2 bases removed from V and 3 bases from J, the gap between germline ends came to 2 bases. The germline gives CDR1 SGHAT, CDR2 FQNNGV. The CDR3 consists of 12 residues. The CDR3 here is CASSLLYNEQFF. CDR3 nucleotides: TGTGCCAGCAGCTTACTCTACAATGAGCAGTTCTTC.

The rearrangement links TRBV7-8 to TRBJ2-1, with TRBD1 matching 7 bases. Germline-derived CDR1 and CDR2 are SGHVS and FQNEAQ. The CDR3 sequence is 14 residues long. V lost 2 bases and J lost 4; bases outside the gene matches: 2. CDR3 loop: CASSLRTGYNEQFF. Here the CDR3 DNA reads TGTGCCAGCAGCTTACGGACAGGTTACAATGAGCAGTTCTTC.

CDR3 amino acids: CASSLVGGEDTQYF. The CDR3, as DNA: TGTGCCAGCAGCTTAGTAGGGGGAGAAGATACGCAGTATTTT. This chain joins TRBV7-2 and TRBJ2-3, with D possibly matching TRBD1 (6 bases). The length of the CDR3 is 14 residues. Germline values: CDR1 SGHTA, CDR2 FQGNSA. With 1 base removed from V and 5 bases from J, the gap between germline ends came to 10 bases. Drawing the rest from reference TRBV7-2 and TRBJ2-3, the complete variable domain is GAGVSQSPSNKVTEKGKDVELRCDPISGHTALYWYRQSLGQGLEFLIYFQGNSAPDKSGLPSDRFSAERTGGSVSTLTIQRTQQEDSAVYLCASSLVGGEDTQYFGPGTRLTVL.

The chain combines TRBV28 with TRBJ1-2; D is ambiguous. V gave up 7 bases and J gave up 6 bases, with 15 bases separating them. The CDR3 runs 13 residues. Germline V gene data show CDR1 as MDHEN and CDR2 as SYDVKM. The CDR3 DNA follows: TGTGCCAGCACCAAAGGGAGAGAGGATGGCTACACCTTC. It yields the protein CASTKGREDGYTF.

CDR3 protein: CASSPAVVAGTTDTQYF. The CDR3 DNA follows: TGCGCCAGCAGCCCTGCGGTGGTAGCGGGGACCACAGATACGCAGTATTTT. This chain joins TRBV4-1 and TRBJ2-3; 8 nucleotides match TRBD2. The CDR3 length is 17 residues. Trimming cost V 4 bases and J 2 bases; bases outside gene matches: 11. CDR1 and CDR2 (germline): MGHRA, YSYEKL.

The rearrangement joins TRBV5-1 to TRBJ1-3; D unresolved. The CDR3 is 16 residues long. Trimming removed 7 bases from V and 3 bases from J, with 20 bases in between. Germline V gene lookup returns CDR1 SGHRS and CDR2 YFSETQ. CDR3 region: CASGLSGPEGGNTIYF. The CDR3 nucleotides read TGCGCCAGCGGATTATCCGGACCCGAGGGTGGAAACACCATATATTTT. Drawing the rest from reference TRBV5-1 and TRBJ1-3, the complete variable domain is KAGVTQTPRYLIKTRGQQVTLSCSPISGHRSVSWYQQTPGQGLQFLFEYFSETQRNKGNFPGRFSGRQFSNSRSEMNVSTLELGDSALYLCASGLSGPEGGNTIYFGEGSWLTVV.

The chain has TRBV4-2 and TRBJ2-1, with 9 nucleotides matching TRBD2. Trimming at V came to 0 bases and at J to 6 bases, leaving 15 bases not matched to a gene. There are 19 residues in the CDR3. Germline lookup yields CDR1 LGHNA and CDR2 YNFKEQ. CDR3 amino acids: CASSQEPQLGAGGPNEQFF. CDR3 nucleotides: TGTGCCAGCAGCCAAGAGCCTCAGCTTGGAGCGGGAGGACCCAATGAGCAGTTCTTC.

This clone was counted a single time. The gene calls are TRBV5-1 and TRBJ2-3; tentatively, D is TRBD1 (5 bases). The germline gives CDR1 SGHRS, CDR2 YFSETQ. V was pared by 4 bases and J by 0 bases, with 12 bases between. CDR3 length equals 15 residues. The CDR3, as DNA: TGCGCCAGCAGCCGCGGACATACTAGCACAGATACGCAGTATTTT. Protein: CASSRGHTSTDTQYF.

The CDR3 spells CAISARGGSDPNEKLFF. CDR3 nucleotide sequence: TGTGCCATCAGTGCCAGGGGTGGGTCGGATCCTAATGAAAAACTGTTTTTT. The chain recombines TRBV10-3 with TRBJ1-4; D is perhaps TRBD1 (6 bases). Germline V gene lookup returns CDR1 ENHRY and CDR2 SYGVKD. This CDR3 region has 17 residues. V lost 4 bases to trimming and J lost 3 bases, with 18 bases between them.

CDR3 in DNA: TGTGCCAGCAGTTTCGGACAGGGGGAACAAGAGACCCAGTACTTC. This sequence encodes CASSFGQGEQETQYF. This sequence joins TRBV28 and TRBJ2-5; 10 nucleotides align to TRBD1. Trimming cost V 3 bases and J 2 bases; bases outside gene matches: 3. CDR3 length: 15 residues. Per germline, CDR1 MDHEN and CDR2 SYDVKM.

CDR3: CASSFAPRQGDGYTF. The CDR3 DNA sequence: TGCGCCAGCAGCTTCGCCCCGAGACAGGGGGATGGCTACACCTTC. The chain uses TRBV5-1 and TRBJ1-2; 9 nucleotides line up with TRBD1. After removal of 2 bases from V and 6 bases from J, the junction contained 8 bases not matched to a gene. Looked up from germline, CDR1 is SGHRS and CDR2 is YFSETQ. CDR3 length: 15 amino acids.

In DNA form, the CDR3 reads TGTGCCAGCAGCTTAGATGGGGGCCCAGGGACCCAGTACTTC. This sequence encodes CASSLDGGPGTQYF. The gene calls are TRBV7-2 and TRBJ2-5, with D possibly TRBD1 on 6 matching bases. Germline V gene sequence: CDR1 SGHTA, CDR2 FQGNSA. The CDR3 loop spans 14 amino acids. The germline V and J ends were trimmed by 1 base and 7 bases, with 13 bases remaining between them.

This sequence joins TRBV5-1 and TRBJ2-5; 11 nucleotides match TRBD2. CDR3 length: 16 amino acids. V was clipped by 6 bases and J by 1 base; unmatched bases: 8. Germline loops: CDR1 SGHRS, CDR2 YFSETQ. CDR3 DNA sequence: TGCGCCAGCACATATTTAGCGGGGGGGACCCAAGAGACCCAGTACTTC. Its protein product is CASTYLAGGTQETQYF.

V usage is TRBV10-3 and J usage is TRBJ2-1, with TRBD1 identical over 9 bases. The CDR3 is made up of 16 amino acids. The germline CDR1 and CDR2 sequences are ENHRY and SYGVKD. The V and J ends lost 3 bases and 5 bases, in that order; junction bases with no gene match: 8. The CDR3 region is CAISDRRDRVDNEQFF. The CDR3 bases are TGTGCCATCAGTGATCGCCGGGACAGGGTGGACAATGAGCAGTTCTTC.

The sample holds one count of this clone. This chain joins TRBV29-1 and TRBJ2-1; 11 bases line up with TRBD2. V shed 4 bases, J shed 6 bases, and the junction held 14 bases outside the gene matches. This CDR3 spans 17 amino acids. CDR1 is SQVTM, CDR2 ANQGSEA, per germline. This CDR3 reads CSVVLFVLAGGPNEQFF. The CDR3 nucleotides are TGCAGCGTTGTTTTGTTCGTTCTAGCGGGGGGCCCCAATGAGCAGTTCTTC.

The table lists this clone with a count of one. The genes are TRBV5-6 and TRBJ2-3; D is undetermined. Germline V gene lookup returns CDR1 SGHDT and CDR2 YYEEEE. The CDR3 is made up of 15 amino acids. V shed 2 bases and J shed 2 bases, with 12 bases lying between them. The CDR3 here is CASSFLQVVTDTQYF. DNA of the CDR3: TGTGCCAGCAGCTTCCTCCAGGTAGTCACAGATACGCAGTATTTT.

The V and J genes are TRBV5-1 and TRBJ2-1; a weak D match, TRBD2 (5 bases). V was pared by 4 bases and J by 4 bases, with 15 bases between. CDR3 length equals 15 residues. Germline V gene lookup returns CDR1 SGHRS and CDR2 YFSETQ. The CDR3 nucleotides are TGCGCCAGCAGCCTCGGGGATGGAAGGTACAATGAGCAGTTCTTC. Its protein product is CASSLGDGRYNEQFF.

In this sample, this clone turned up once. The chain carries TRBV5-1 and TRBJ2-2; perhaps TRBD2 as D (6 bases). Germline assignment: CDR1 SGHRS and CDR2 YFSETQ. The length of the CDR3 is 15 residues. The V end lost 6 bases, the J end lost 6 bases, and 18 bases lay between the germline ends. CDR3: CASNYGGPFAGELFF. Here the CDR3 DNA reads TGCGCCAGCAACTACGGGGGACCCTTCGCCGGGGAGCTGTTTTTT. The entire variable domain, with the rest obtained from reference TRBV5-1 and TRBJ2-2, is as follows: KAGVTQTPRYLIKTRGQQVTLSCSPISGHRSVSWYQQTPGQGLQFLFEYFSETQRNKGNFPGRFSGRQFSNSRSEMNVSTLELGDSALYLCASNYGGPFAGELFFGEGSRLTVL.

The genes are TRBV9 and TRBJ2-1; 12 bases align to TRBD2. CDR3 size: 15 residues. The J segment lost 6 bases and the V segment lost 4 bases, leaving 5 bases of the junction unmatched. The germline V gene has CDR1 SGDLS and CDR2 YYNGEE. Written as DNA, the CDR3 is TGTGCCAGCAGCTTCTCTAGCGGGGGGGCCAATGAGCAGTTCTTC. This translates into CASSFSSGGANEQFF.

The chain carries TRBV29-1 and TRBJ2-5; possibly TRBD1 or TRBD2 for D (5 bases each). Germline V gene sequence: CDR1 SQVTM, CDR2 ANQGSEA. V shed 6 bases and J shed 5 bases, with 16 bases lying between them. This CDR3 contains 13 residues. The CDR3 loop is CSVPGDGRETQYF. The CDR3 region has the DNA TGCAGCGTCCCCGGGGACGGAAGGGAGACCCAGTACTTC.

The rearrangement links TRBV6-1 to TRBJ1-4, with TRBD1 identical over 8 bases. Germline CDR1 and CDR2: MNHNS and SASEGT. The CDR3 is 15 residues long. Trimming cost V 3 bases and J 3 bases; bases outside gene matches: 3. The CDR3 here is CASSDRGQANEKLFF. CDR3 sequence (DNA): TGTGCCAGCAGTGACCGGGGACAGGCTAATGAAAAACTGTTTTTT.

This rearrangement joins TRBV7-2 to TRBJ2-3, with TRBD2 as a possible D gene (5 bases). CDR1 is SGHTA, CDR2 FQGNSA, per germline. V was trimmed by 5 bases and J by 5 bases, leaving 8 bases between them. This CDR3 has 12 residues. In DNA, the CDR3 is TGTGCCAGCAGCCCTAGCCGAGATACGCAGTATTTT. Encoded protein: CASSPSRDTQYF.

CDR3 bases: TGCGCCAGCAGCCCTCAGGGATACACCGGGGAGCTGTTTTTT. It specifies CASSPQGYTGELFF. This chain links TRBV4-1 with TRBJ2-2, with a weak D call TRBD1 (5 bases). V shed 4 bases and J shed 3 bases, with 9 bases lying between them. The CDR3 is 14 residues long. In germline, CDR1 is MGHRA, CDR2 YSYEKL.

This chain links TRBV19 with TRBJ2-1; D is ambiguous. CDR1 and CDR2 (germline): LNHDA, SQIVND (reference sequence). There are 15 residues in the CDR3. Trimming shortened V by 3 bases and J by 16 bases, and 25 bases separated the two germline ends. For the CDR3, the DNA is TGTGCCAGTAGTATTTTAGAGTTGGACCGGGCCCTACAATTCTTC. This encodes CASSILELDRALQFF.